The text below deals with one T cell receptor (beta chain). What it binds is not known. Cultured CD4+ T cell DNA underwent sequencing with the Oncomine TCR Beta short-read assay. Using its own MiXCR run on the PCR reads, TCRdb lists one record per CDR3 protein. The sample yields about 9,300 distinct CDR3 sequences, roughly half seen once. The treatment here: approximately nine-day PBMC culture with coronavirus spike peptide pools or control peptides (ViraFEST assay). This sample was included in a study of vaccination and CD4 T cells after COVID-19. Study-level information: Timing of post-vaccine sample collection was a median about 76 days after dose two, with a range of 14 to 241. Study-level findings and limits: Median reactive clonotypes, those recognizing SARS-CoV-2, rose from around 21 to 38, not significantly.

The origin of this receptor is a human donor who had recovered from COVID-19. The specimen sequenced was CD4+ T cells from blood, cultured in vitro.

The chain's CDR3 is CASSPSGPTYEQYF. The DNA of the CDR3 is TGTGCCAGCTCACCATCCGGGCCCACCTACGAGCAGTACTTC. This sequence joins TRBV18 and TRBJ2-7; D gene unclear. Germline CDR1 and CDR2: KGHSH and LQKENI. V lost 2 bases and J 2 bases, leaving 10 bases between the germline ends. The CDR3 loop spans 14 amino acids. Using reference TRBV18 and TRBJ2-7 for the parts outside the CDR3, the full variable domain is NAGVMQNPRHLVRRRGQEARLRCSPMKGHSHVYWYRQLPEEGLKFMVYLQKENIIDESGMPKERFSAEFPKEGPSILRIQQVVRGDSAAYFCASSPSGPTYEQYFGPGTRLTVT.